What follows are 7 T cell receptor beta chains derived from one specimen sequenced in a study of shared clonotypes between healthy human individuals. Naive CD8 cells comprised CD45RO-negative, CCR7-positively selected cells, excluding terminally differentiated effector memory CD45RA+ cells. Assay: immunoSEQ multiplex PCR; the TCRdb copy retains only in-frame clones and omits some. Among approximately 600,000 clones listed, approximately 96% were seen once. Sequencing was done on a sample of naive CD8+ T cells sorted from blood. Source of these receptors: a woman aged 30 to 39 in good health.

The chain is built from TRBV27 and TRBJ2-7, with 9 bases identical to TRBD1. With 10 bases clipped from V and 4 bases from J, the junction kept 20 bases outside the gene matches. The CDR3 sequence is 17 residues long. Germline-derived CDR1 and CDR2 are MNHEY and SMNVEV (reference sequence). CDR3 amino acids: CATLNLGTGMGRYEQYF. The CDR3 region has the DNA TGTGCCACCCTCAATCTCGGGACAGGGATGGGTAGATACGAGCAGTACTTC.

This clone showed up just once. The chain joins TRBV4-1 to TRBJ1-2, with D tentatively TRBD1 (6 bases). V was shortened by 0 bases and J by 4 bases, with 18 bases between the two germline ends. The CDR3 has 17 residues. The germline V gene encodes CDR1 MGHRA and CDR2 YSYEKL. The CDR3 region is CASSQDLVRDMTYGYTF. The CDR3, as DNA: TGCGCCAGCAGCCAAGATCTCGTGCGGGACATGACCTATGGCTACACCTTC.

The rearrangement links TRBV29-1 to TRBJ2-7; 8 positions agree with TRBD1. J gave up 3 bases and V 0 bases, and 7 bases lay outside the gene matches. There are 15 residues in the CDR3. Germline CDR1 SQVTM, CDR2 ANQGSEA. The CDR3 DNA is TGCAGCGTTGAAGATATTTCTACAGGGGGCTACGAGCAGTACTTC. This translates into CSVEDISTGGYEQYF.

The rearrangement joins TRBV28 to TRBJ1-1; D is ambiguous. The CDR3 extends over 13 amino acids. Trimming stripped 3 bases from V and 1 base from J, with 6 bases between. Per germline, CDR1 MDHEN and CDR2 SYDVKM. The CDR3 nucleotides are TGTGCCAGCAGTTTGGTCGAGAACACTGAAGCTTTCTTT. Encoded protein: CASSLVENTEAFF.

J is TRBJ2-7 and V is TRBV10-2; D unresolved. This CDR3 has 16 amino acids. The V gene's germline CDR1 is WSHSY and CDR2 SAAADI. V lost 3 bases and J lost 2, with 17 bases in between. Here the CDR3 DNA reads TGCGCCAGCAGTGAACGCTATTCCTTGAGAGCCTACGAGCAGTACTTC. This codes for CASSERYSLRAYEQYF.

This chain joins TRBV5-4 and TRBJ2-7; 7 bases are a match to TRBD1. Per the germline V gene, CDR1 is SGHNT and CDR2 is YYREEE (reference sequence). The CDR3 loop spans 14 amino acids. Trimming cost V 4 bases and J 0 bases; bases outside gene matches: 4. CDR3 sequence reads: CASSHGTDSYEQYF. As DNA, the CDR3 is TGTGCCAGCAGCCACGGGACAGACTCCTACGAGCAGTACTTC.

This clone was observed a single time. V is TRBV27 and J is TRBJ2-3; TRBD2 agrees at 8 bases. V lost 5 bases to trimming and J lost 4 bases; unmatched junction nucleotides: 8. The CDR3 is 15 amino acids. CDR1 is MNHEY, CDR2 SMNVEV, per germline (reference sequence). CDR3 protein: CASSDGTRPADTQYF. The CDR3 DNA follows: TGTGCCAGCAGTGACGGGACTAGGCCCGCAGATACGCAGTATTTT.